Many counts were recorded for the clone carrying this T cell receptor (beta chain). Antigen: not known. Noted time point: sample taken at primary tumor resection. The sample originates from a study of spatial heterogeneity in lung cancer. Study-wide points: Detection of ubiquitous tumor TCRs in blood was higher at resection than follow-up.

TCRdb reanalysed the 5' RACE reads using MiXCR and keeps one entry per CDR3 protein. Among approximately 40,000 distinct CDR3 sequences listed, around 15% were seen once. The CDR3 spans 12 residues. Deletions cut 0 bases from V and 7 bases from J, with 5 bases between. Germline CDR1 and CDR2: SGHRS and YFSETQ. The chain recombines TRBV5-1 with TRBJ2-1, with D uncertain. The sequence came from a male donor with early-stage non-small cell lung cancer. Specimen: PBMCs, collected at surgery. CDR3 bases: TGCGCCAGCAGCTTGGAATGGAATGAGCAGTTCTTC. Amino acids: CASSLEWNEQFF.